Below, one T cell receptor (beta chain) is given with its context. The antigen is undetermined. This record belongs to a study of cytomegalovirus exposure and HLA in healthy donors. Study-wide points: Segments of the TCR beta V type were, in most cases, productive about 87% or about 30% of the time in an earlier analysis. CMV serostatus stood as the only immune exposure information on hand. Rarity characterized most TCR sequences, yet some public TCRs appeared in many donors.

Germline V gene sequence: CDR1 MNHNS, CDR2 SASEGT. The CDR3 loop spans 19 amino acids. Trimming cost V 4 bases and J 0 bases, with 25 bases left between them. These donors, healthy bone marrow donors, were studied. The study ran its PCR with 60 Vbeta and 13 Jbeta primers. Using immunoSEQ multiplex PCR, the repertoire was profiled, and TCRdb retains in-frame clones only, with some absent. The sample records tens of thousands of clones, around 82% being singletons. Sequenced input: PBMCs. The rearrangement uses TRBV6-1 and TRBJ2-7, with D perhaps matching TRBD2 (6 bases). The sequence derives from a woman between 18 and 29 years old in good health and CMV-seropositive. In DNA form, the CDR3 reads TGTGCCAGCAGTGTTTCGGGGGAATGGGGTCGACACGACTCCTACGAGCAGTACTTC. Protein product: CASSVSGEWGRHDSYEQYF.